This is a list of T cell receptor beta chains from one sample in a study of blood T cells in healthy people across ages. TCRdb re-called the 5' RACE reads through MiXCR, storing one row per CDR3 protein. Of about 2 million distinct CDR3 sequences listed, 49% are singletons. Sequencing used blood. The receptors were gathered from a woman aged 40 to 50 in good health. CDR3s include the opening cysteine and the closing phenylalanine or tryptophan. The D gene is left open where the match is weak. Some rows have no size entry. The others give once, few or many, or a class for an expanded clone.

v_gene: TRBV9
abundance: few
d_gene: TRBD2
j_gene: TRBJ2-1
CDR3nt: TGTGCCAGCAGCTTCGGGACTAGCGTATCCAATGAGCAGTTCTTC
CDR3aa: CASSFGTSVSNEQFF

v_gene: TRBV19
abundance: .
d_gene: .
j_gene: TRBJ1-5
CDR3nt: TGTGCCAGTAGTATAGGTGGGAGTGTACGGACCCAGCATTTT
CDR3aa: CASSIGGSVRTQHF

v_gene: TRBV7-2
abundance: .
d_gene: TRBD2
j_gene: TRBJ2-5
CDR3nt: TGTGCCAGCAGCAAATCCCGCGGGGGGGTTGGAGAGACCCAGTACTTC
CDR3aa: CASSKSRGGVGETQYF

v_gene: TRBV20-1
abundance: few
d_gene: .
j_gene: TRBJ2-5
CDR3nt: TGCAGTGCTAGATGGGGGGCCCTTAAAGAGACCCAGTACTTC
CDR3aa: CSARWGALKETQYF

v_gene: TRBV7-9
abundance: .
d_gene: .
j_gene: TRBJ2-1
CDR3nt: TGTGCCAGCAGCTTACTATCCTCTTACAATGTGCAGTTCTTC
CDR3aa: CASSLLSSYNVQFF

v_gene: TRBV20-1
abundance: .
d_gene: TRBD2
j_gene: TRBJ2-5
CDR3nt: TGCAGTGCTACAACGGGGGGGGACCCTCAAGAGACCCAGTACTTC
CDR3aa: CSATTGGDPQETQYF

v_gene: TRBV12-3/TRBV12-4
abundance: .
d_gene: .
j_gene: TRBJ2-3
CDR3nt: TGTGCCAGCAGTTCGAAAATAGCCACCGTCACAGATACGCAGTATTTT
CDR3aa: CASSSKIATVTDTQYF

v_gene: TRBV7-3
abundance: few
d_gene: .
j_gene: TRBJ2-1
CDR3nt: TGTGCCAGCAGCTCAAAGGTGGGGACGGCCAACAATGAGCAGTTCTTC
CDR3aa: CASSSKVGTANNEQFF

v_gene: TRBV6-5
abundance: .
d_gene: TRBD1
j_gene: TRBJ2-6
CDR3nt: TGTGCCAGCAGTTCCTCCAGACAGGGTACTGGGGCCAACGTCCTGACTTTC
CDR3aa: CASSSSRQGTGANVLTF

v_gene: TRBV9
abundance: .
d_gene: .
j_gene: TRBJ2-3
CDR3nt: TGTGCCAGCAGCGTTAGAGCAGGGGGACTCACAGATACGCAGTATTTT
CDR3aa: CASSVRAGGLTDTQYF

v_gene: TRBV6-2/TRBV6-3
abundance: .
d_gene: .
j_gene: TRBJ1-4
CDR3nt: TGTGCCAGCAGTTACTCGATAAGGGAGCTCAATGAAAAACTGTTTTTT
CDR3aa: CASSYSIRELNEKLFF

v_gene: TRBV6-2/TRBV6-3
abundance: .
d_gene: .
j_gene: TRBJ2-5
CDR3nt: TGTGCCAGCTCCGCGGGCAGGGCAGAGACCCAGTACTTC
CDR3aa: CASSAGRAETQYF

v_gene: TRBV5-1
abundance: .
d_gene: TRBD1
j_gene: TRBJ2-3
CDR3nt: TGCGCCAGCAGCTTGGATACAGGGGGCCCAGATACGCAGTATTTT
CDR3aa: CASSLDTGGPDTQYF

v_gene: TRBV11-2
abundance: .
d_gene: TRBD1
j_gene: TRBJ2-5
CDR3nt: TGTGCCAGCAGCTTAACTCCCCGGGGGACAGGGGGGGAGACCCAGTACTTC
CDR3aa: CASSLTPRGTGGETQYF

v_gene: TRBV28
abundance: .
d_gene: .
j_gene: TRBJ2-1
CDR3nt: TGTGCCAGCAGTATACCCCGGACTATTGATGAGCAGTTCTTC
CDR3aa: CASSIPRTIDEQFF

v_gene: TRBV6-5
abundance: .
d_gene: .
j_gene: TRBJ1-1
CDR3nt: TGTGCCAGCCAGCAGAACACTGAAGCTTTCTTT
CDR3aa: CASQQNTEAFF

v_gene: TRBV7-2
abundance: few
d_gene: .
j_gene: TRBJ2-3
CDR3nt: TGTGCCAGCAGCCCCCAAGCGGTCAACACAGATACGCAGTATTTT
CDR3aa: CASSPQAVNTDTQYF

v_gene: TRBV2
abundance: few
d_gene: .
j_gene: TRBJ2-3
CDR3nt: TGTGCCAGCACGGCCTACTCCGGAGATACGCAGTATTTT
CDR3aa: CASTAYSGDTQYF

v_gene: TRBV27
abundance: .
d_gene: .
j_gene: TRBJ2-1
CDR3nt: TGTGCCAGCAGTGTCACTAACCGGAGGGGGATCCGCGAGCAGTTCTTC
CDR3aa: CASSVTNRRGIREQFF

v_gene: TRBV7-2
abundance: .
d_gene: TRBD1
j_gene: TRBJ1-3
CDR3nt: TGTGCCAGCAGCTTAGTGCAGGGGGCCTCTGGAAACACCATATATTTT
CDR3aa: CASSLVQGASGNTIYF

v_gene: TRBV5-1
abundance: .
d_gene: .
j_gene: TRBJ2-3
CDR3nt: TGCGCCAGCACCTGGCTAGGGGGGGCCACAGATACGCAGTATTTT
CDR3aa: CASTWLGGATDTQYF

v_gene: TRBV25-1
abundance: .
d_gene: .
j_gene: TRBJ2-1
CDR3nt: TGTGCCAGCAGTGATGTCCGGGGGTTCGAGCAGTTCTTC
CDR3aa: CASSDVRGFEQFF

v_gene: TRBV20-1
abundance: .
d_gene: .
j_gene: TRBJ1-5
CDR3nt: TGCAGTGCCCCGGGCGCAGGGCATAGCAATCAGCCCCAGCATTTT
CDR3aa: CSAPGAGHSNQPQHF